The text below deals with one TCR beta chain. Antigen: not known. The data stem from a study of PD-L1 blockade in urothelial cancer. Overall study context: Typically, measured as a median, blood samples had approximately 130,000 T cells.

The table came from immunoSEQ multiplex PCR; TCRdb's copy has only in-frame clones and leaves some out. Of 50,000 to 65,000 clones listed, roughly 84% are singletons. The CDR3 totals 12 residues. Looked up from germline, CDR1 is MNHEY and CDR2 is SVGAGI. V lost 6 bases, J lost 4 bases, and 10 bases lay in between. Findings and caveats of the study: For durable-benefit patients, tumor-associated blood clones expanded more at 3 weeks. Having blood TCR clonality under the median before treatment predicted better survival.

The TCR originated in a man aged 35 to 55 with urothelial cancer. The V and J genes are TRBV6-5 and TRBJ2-7, with a possible D match to TRBD1 (6 bases). The sample here was PBMCs, taken around atezolizumab (anti-PD-L1) treatment. CDR3 nucleotide sequence: TGTGCCAGCAGGCGGACAGATTACGAGCAGTACTTC. The encoded protein is CASRRTDYEQYF.